This T cell receptor beta chain was observed in a study of T cells in Graves' hyperthyroidism and ophthalmopathy. Study-level points and caveats: Blood samples included most of the expanded thyroid clonotypes exceeding 0.001.

V was clipped by 4 bases and J by 0 bases, with 13 bases between them. There are 16 residues in the CDR3. Germline CDR1 is LNHDA and CDR2 is SQIVND (reference sequence). Disease duration was under 3 months in the ophthalmopathy patients, who also had a Clinical Activity Score of at least 3 and a NOSPECS grade of at least 4. Lactation, pregnancy, other autoimmune disease or uncontrolled infection excluded patients. Fresh peripheral blood, approximately 10 ml, yielded the PBMCs. This clonotype has more than one count but fewer than ten. The antigen is undetermined. Authors of the study amplified TCR beta CDR3 regions from RNA transcripts. A set of HTBI primers served as the primers for a first-round RT-PCR of the TCR CDR3. TCRdb used MiXCR to reprocess the multiplex PCR reads, holding one entry per CDR3 protein. This table holds 490,000 or so distinct CDR3 sequences, approximately 23% found once.

Sequenced sample: blood. This chain links TRBV19 with TRBJ2-1, with unresolved D. The receptor comes from a woman in her 70s with Graves' ophthalmopathy. The CDR3 coding sequence is TGTGCCAGTAGTAATGGGGATCTCCTCTCCTACAATGAGCAGTTCTTC. Translation: CASSNGDLLSYNEQFF.